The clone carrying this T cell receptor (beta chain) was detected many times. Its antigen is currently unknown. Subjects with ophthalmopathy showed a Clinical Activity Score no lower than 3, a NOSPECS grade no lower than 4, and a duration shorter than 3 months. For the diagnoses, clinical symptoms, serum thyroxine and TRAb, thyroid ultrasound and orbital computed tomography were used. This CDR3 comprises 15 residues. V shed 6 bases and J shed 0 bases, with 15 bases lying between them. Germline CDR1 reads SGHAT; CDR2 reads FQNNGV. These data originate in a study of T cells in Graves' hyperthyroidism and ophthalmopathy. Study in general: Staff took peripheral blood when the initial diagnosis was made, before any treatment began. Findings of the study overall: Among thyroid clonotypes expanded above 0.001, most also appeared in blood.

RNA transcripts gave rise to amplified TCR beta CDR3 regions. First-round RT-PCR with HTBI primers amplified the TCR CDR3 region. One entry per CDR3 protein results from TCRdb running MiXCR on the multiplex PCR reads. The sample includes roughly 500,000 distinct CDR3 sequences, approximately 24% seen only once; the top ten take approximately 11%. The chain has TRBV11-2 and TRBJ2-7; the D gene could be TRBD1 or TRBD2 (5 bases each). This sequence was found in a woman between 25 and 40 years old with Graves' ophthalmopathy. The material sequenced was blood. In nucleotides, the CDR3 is TGTGCCAGCAGACGGGACCTAGGTCGCTCCTACGAGCAGTACTTC. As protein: CASRRDLGRSYEQYF.